This note documents a single T cell receptor beta chain sequence. Its antigen is still unknown. The source of the sample is a study of T cell repertoires in cytomegalovirus infection. Overall study findings and caveats: CMV-specific HLA-C-restricted TCR beta clonotypes dominated the ex vivo response.

TCRdb analysed the reads with MiXCR anew, one entry per CDR3 protein. The data contain under 90,000 distinct CDR3 sequences, approximately 22% of them seen just once; the ten biggest clones take up under 85%. V dropped 6 bases and J dropped 1 base, with 11 bases sitting between them. Germline values: CDR1 SGHAT, CDR2 FQNNGV. The CDR3 has 14 residues. The gene calls are TRBV11-2 and TRBJ2-3; D not resolved. Input material: PBMCs, sequenced either directly or after in vitro stimulation (not recorded which). This receptor was taken from a human donor in good health (CMV status not recorded). Some clones in this sample may be carry-over from other donors' samples. The CDR3 bases are TGTGCCAGCAGGGAACCCTGGGGCACAGATACGCAGTATTTT. Encoded protein: CASREPWGTDTQYF.